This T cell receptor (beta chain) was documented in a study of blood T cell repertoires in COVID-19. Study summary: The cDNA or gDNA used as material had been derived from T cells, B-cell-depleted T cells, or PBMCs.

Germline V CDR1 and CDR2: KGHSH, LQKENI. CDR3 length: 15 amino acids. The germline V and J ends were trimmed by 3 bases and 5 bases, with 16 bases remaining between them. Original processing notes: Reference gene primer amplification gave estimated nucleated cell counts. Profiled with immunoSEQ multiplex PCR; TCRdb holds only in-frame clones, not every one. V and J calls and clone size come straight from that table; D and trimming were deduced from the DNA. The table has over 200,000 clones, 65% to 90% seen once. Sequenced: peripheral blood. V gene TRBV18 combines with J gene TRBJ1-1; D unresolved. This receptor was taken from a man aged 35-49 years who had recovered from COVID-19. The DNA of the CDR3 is TGTGCCAGCTCACCGGGGTTACTAGGACGGACTGAAGCTTTCTTT. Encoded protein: CASSPGLLGRTEAFF. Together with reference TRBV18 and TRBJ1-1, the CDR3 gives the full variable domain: NAGVMQNPRHLVRRRGQEARLRCSPMKGHSHVYWYRQLPEEGLKFMVYLQKENIIDESGMPKERFSAEFPKEGPSILRIQQVVRGDSAAYFCASSPGLLGRTEAFFGQGTRLTVV.